The rows below give T cell receptor beta chains drawn from one sample of a study of CD8 T cells in Susac syndrome. TCRdb called the immunoSEQ multiplex PCR reads again in MiXCR, with one record for every CDR3 protein. The table shows about 430,000 distinct CDR3 sequences, with approximately 85% occurring only once. Sequenced material: CD8+ T cells from PBMCs. These receptors all stem from a human donor with multiple sclerosis. Each CDR3 is given with its conserved first and last residue. A D gene is named only where the DNA matches it firmly.

cdr3_length	v_call	d_call	j_call	cdr3_nt	cdr3_aa
14	TRBV7-6	TRBD1	TRBJ1-1	TGTGCCACCAGCCGCGGGACAGGGGAAACTGAAGCTTTCTTT	CATSRGTGETEAFF
16	TRBV4-1	TRBD2	TRBJ2-1	TGCGCCAGCAGCCAAGATCGAGCGGGGGAACACAATGAGCAGTTCTTC	CASSQDRAGEHNEQFF
13	TRBV29-1	TRBD1	TRBJ1-2	TGCAGCGTTGAATCAGGGACAGAATATGGCTACACCTTC	CSVESGTEYGYTF
14	TRBV20-1	TRBD1	TRBJ2-7	TGCAGTGCTAGATCCTTGACAGGGCTTGTCGAGCAGTACTTC	CSARSLTGLVEQYF
13	TRBV4-1	NA	TRBJ1-1	TGCGCCGTCGCCCCAGGGGTGAACACTGAAGCTTTCTTT	CAVAPGVNTEAFF
16	TRBV7-6	TRBD2	TRBJ2-7	TGTGCCAGCAGCTTAGGCCTAGCGGGCAGCTCCTACGAGCAGTACTTC	CASSLGLAGSSYEQYF
13	TRBV6-2/TRBV6-3	NA	TRBJ1-1	TGTGCCAGCAGTTACTCCAGGAACACTGAAGCTTTCTTT	CASSYSRNTEAFF
15	TRBV29-1	NA	TRBJ1-1	TGCAGCGTTGTTGAAGTAGGGAATTGGGACACTGAAGCTTTCTTT	CSVVEVGNWDTEAFF
15	TRBV7-2	NA	TRBJ2-5	TGTGCCAGCAGCTTTCTTGGACAGATCCAAGAGACCCAGTACTTC	CASSFLGQIQETQYF
13	TRBV5-1	NA	TRBJ2-7	TGCGCCAGCAGCTTTCGGGGGCCTTACGAGCAGTACTTC	CASSFRGPYEQYF
16	TRBV10-1	NA	TRBJ2-3	TGCGCCAGCAGTGACCCGTACCGGCTAAGCACAGATACGCAGTATTTT	CASSDPYRLSTDTQYF
16	TRBV19	NA	TRBJ1-1	TGTGCCAGTAGTATAGATCTAGCAGGGATGAACACTGAAGCTTTCTTT	CASSIDLAGMNTEAFF
12	TRBV30	NA	TRBJ2-7	TGTGCCGGCGGGAAGCTGGGAACCGAGCAGTACTTC	CAGGKLGTEQYF
17	TRBV27	TRBD1	TRBJ2-1	TGTGCCAGCAGTTCATTGGGACAGGTGAGCTCCTACAATGAGCAGTTCTTC	CASSSLGQVSSYNEQFF
18	TRBV7-6	NA	TRBJ1-3	TGTGCCAGCAGCTTAGCGTCCGGGACGCCCAGCTCTGGAAACACCATATATTTT	CASSLASGTPSSGNTIYF
15	TRBV7-8	TRBD1	TRBJ1-1	TGTGCCAGCACCCTAGTGGAGGCAGGGGGTACTGAAGCTTTCTTT	CASTLVEAGGTEAFF
12	TRBV28	NA	TRBJ2-3	TGTGCCAGCAGTCACCTCGGGGATACGCAGTATTTT	CASSHLGDTQYF
20	TRBV12-2	NA	TRBJ1-5	TGTGCAAGTCGCTTTCTAACTCCAAGCCGCGACAGGAACCCCAATCAGCCCCAGCATTTT	CASRFLTPSRDRNPNQPQHF
13	TRBV29-1	NA	TRBJ1-3	TGCAGCGTTGTTTGGGCAGCTGGAAACACCATATATTTT	CSVVWAAGNTIYF
14	TRBV7-6	NA	TRBJ1-5	TGTGCCAGCAGCTTAGGTGGGGTACATCAGCCCCAGCATTTT	CASSLGGVHQPQHF
15	TRBV4-1	NA	TRBJ1-4	TGCGCCAGCAGCCGAGCGGGCTTAGCTAATGAAAAACTGTTTTTT	CASSRAGLANEKLFF
14	TRBV29-1	NA	TRBJ1-1	TGCAGCGTTACAGGGCGAAATCTCGCCAGTGAAGCTTTCTTT	CSVTGRNLASEAFF